This T cell receptor beta chain was profiled in a study of response to subunit inactivated influenza vaccine (dated by TCRdb to 2016 to 2019). For the study in its entirety: Deep quantitative T cell receptor repertoire profiling was used in the study to track responses to a trivalent subunit inactivated influenza vaccine. Broad study findings and their caveats: According to the authors, only a limited number of new T cells may be recruited by each seasonal influenza vaccination.

Comment on this clonotype: Its specific antigen is unknown. No much larger clonotype is one base removed from it; base qualities were not supplied.

The method behind the library was RT-PCR. The instrument was an Illumina HiSeq 2500. TCRdb ran its own pipeline on the public reads, namely fastp trimming at Q25 and MiXCR clone calling, and kept in-frame beta chains. Entries that share a CDR3 protein sequence are merged under the most common genes and DNA. For this sample the table gives roughly 500,000 distinct CDR3 sequences, of which 20% to 25% were detected only once. The top ten clonotypes cover around 2.8% of the sample. Counted from cysteine to phenylalanine, this CDR3 has 15 amino acids. Only CDR3 DNA is held: 45 bases, read in frame from base 1. Ends trimmed: V by 4 bases, J by 5 bases; bases unmatched to a gene: 9. The germline V gene encodes CDR1 SGHNT and CDR2 YYREEE (reference sequence). The same sample was also studied in work on T cells expressing NK-cell markers. The second study reports: TCR beta cDNA libraries were made by 5'RACE template switching that added a universal primer site and unique molecular identifiers. In sorted CD3+CD56+NKG2C+, CD3+CD56+NKG2C- and CD3+CD56-NKG2C+ T-cell subsets from several donors, TCR beta-chain repertoires were profiled. Seven of the eight sequenced donors were HCMV-seropositive and one was HCMV-seronegative. In several experiments an anti-gammadeltaTCR antibody was added to restrict sorting to alphabetaTCR-expressing T cells. In five to seven donors, the dominant CD3+CD56+NKG2C+ clonotypes were among the top 10 CD8+ clonotypes and accounted for roughly 1.0-8% of CD8+ T cells. Those dominant clonotypes were again the most abundant among CD3+CD56-NKG2C+ cells in a few donors, at about 25-60.1%. It remained unclear whether the expanded NKG2C-expressing T cell clones were specific for HCMV antigens. Randomly selected healthy volunteers, three men and five women, were used as the eight sequenced donors. To determine HCMV serostatus, a commercial ELISA kit was used to detect HCMV-specific IgG in serum. Ficoll density gradient centrifugation was used to isolate peripheral blood mononuclear cells from blood. Magnetic immunoseparation with Miltenyi isolation kits was used to isolate CD4+ and CD8+ T cells from PBMC. cDNA synthesis was primed from the TCR beta constant segment and was followed by two successive PCR amplification steps. The libraries were sequenced on Illumina HiSeq 2000/2500, MiSeq or NextSeq, producing 2 x 150 bp reads. Reads were demultiplexed and grouped by UMI with MIGEC, and clonotypes were assembled and quantified with MiTCR. Only TCR cDNA sequences supported by at least two reads were kept to exclude erroneous sequences. The tcR package was used for downstream repertoire analysis, with clonotypes matched between fractions based on CDR3 nucleotide sequence plus V segment. VDJmatch was used to annotate antigen specificity against VDJdb, with one amino acid substitution in CDR3 permitted.

The TCR sequence derives from a man in his fifties who received an inactivated influenza vaccine. Donor details come from another sample of the same person, matched by shared clones. Rearrangement joined TRBV5-4 to TRBJ2-3, with 8 junctional bases fitting TRBD1. The specimen was CD4+ T cells sorted from PBMCs, collected 11 to 12 days after vaccination. The sequenced DNA: TGTGCCAGCAGCCCATCGGGACAGGCCGGAGATACGCAGTATTTT. It translates to CASSPSGQAGDTQYF.